This T cell receptor beta chain was observed in a study of T cell repertoires in cytomegalovirus infection. Study summary: Evidence of both CMV infection and a matching HLA type came from public TCR beta signatures. Study-level points and caveats: Pooled public TCR beta family frequency picked out CMV carriers with the relevant HLA. HLA-C-restricted CMV clonotypes gave the most frequent clonotype in two of eight donors.

TCRdb reprocessed the reads with MiXCR, giving one entry per CDR3 protein. The sample has around 190,000 distinct CDR3 sequences, roughly an eighth seen once. V lost 5 bases and J lost 2, with 15 bases in between. CDR1 is SQVTM, CDR2 ANQGSEA, per germline. The CDR3 has 14 residues. This clonotype was picked up many times. The antigen remains undetermined. V gene TRBV29-1 combines with J gene TRBJ2-5; D uncertain. The receptor's source is a human donor in good health (CMV status not recorded). Some clones in this sample may be carry-over from other donors' samples. Sequencing used PBMCs. This CDR3 reads CSVRPRSTQETQYF. The CDR3 nucleotides read TGCAGCGTTAGGCCGAGATCGACACAAGAGACCCAGTACTTC.